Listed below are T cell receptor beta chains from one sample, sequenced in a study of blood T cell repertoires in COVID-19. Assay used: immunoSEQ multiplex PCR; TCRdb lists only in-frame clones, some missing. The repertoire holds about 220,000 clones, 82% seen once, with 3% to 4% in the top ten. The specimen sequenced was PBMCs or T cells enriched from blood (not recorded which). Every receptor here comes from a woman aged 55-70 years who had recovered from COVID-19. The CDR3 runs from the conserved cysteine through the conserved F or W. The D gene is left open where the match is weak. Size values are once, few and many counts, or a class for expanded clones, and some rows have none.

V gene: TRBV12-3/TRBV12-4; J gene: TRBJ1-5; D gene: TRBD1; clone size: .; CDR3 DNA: TGTGCCAGCAGCGGACAGGGGAACCAGCCCCAGCATTTT; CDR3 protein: CASSGQGNQPQHF
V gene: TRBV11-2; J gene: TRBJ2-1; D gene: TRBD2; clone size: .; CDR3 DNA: TGTGCCAGCACCCCGAGGGAGCGGGAGATATCCAATGAGCAGTTCTTC; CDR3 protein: CASTPREREISNEQFF
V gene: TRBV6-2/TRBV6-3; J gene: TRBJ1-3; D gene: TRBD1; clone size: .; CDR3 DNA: TGTGCCAGCAGTATACCCCCGGGACAGGCGCGAAACACCATATATTTT; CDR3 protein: CASSIPPGQARNTIYF
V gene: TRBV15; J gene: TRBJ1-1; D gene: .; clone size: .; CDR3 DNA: TGTGCCACCAGCACCCCAGGGGAAGCTTTCTTT; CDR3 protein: CATSTPGEAFF
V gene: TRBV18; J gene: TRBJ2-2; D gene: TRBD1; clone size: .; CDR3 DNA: TGTGCCAGCTCACCTTGGGACAGGGAGAACACCGGGGAGCTGTTTTTT; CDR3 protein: CASSPWDRENTGELFF
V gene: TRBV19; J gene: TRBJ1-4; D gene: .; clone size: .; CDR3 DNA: TGTGCCAGTAGTATAACAGCAACTAATGAAAAACTGTTTTTT; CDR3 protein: CASSITATNEKLFF
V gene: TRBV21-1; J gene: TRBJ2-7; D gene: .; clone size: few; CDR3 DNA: TGTGCCAGCAGCTACCGGGGGTACTACGAGCAGTACTTC; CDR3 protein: CASSYRGYYEQYF
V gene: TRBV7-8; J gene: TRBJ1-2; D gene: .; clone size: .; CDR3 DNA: TGTGCCAGCAGCTTAGAAAGAGTTTATGGCTACACCTTC; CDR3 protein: CASSLERVYGYTF
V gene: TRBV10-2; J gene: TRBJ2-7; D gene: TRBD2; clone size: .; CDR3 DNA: TGCGCCAGCAGCGCGACTAGCGGGGGGACCAACTACGAGCAGTACTTC; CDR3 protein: CASSATSGGTNYEQYF
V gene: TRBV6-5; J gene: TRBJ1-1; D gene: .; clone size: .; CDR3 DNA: TGTGCCAGCAGTTACTCGATGGGCAGGGCTACTGAAGCTTTCTTT; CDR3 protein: CASSYSMGRATEAFF
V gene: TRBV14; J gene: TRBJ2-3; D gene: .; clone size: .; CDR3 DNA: TGTGCCAGCAGCCAAGTAGGCGGAGGGCCCACAGATACGCAGTATTTT; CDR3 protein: CASSQVGGGPTDTQYF
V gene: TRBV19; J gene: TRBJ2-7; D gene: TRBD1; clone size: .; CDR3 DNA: TGTGCCAGTAGTATCCCGGGGACAGGGGGACTCGAGCAGTACTTC; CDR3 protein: CASSIPGTGGLEQYF
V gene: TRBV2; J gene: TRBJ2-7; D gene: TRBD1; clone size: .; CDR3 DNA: TGTGCCAGCAGTCGCGACAGGGGCGGAACCTACGAGCAGTACTTC; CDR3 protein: CASSRDRGGTYEQYF
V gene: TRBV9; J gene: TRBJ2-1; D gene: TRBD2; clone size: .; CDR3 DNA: TGTGCCAGCAGCGTAGGGGTAGCGGGGGGTGGTGAGCAGTTCTTC; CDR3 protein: CASSVGVAGGGEQFF
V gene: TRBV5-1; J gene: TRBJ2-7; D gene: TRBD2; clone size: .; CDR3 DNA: TGCGCCAGCAGACCCAGGACTAGCGGCCCCTACGAGCAGTACTTC; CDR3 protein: CASRPRTSGPYEQYF
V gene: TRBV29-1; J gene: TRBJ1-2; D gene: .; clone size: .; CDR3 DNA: TGCAGCGTTGATTTCACAAACTATGGCTACACCTTC; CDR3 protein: CSVDFTNYGYTF
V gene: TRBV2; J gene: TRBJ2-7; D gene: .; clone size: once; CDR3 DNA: TGTGCCAGCGGAAAACAGGGTAACTACGAGCAGTACTTC; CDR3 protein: CASGKQGNYEQYF